This T cell receptor (beta chain) was documented in a study of regulatory T cells in long-lasting Graves disease. Time point meaning: newly diagnosed GD, antithyroid drugs for less than 3 months. From RNA extracted from PBMCs, the TCR library was made. Germline V gene lookup returns CDR1 SGHAT and CDR2 FQNNGV. V was pared by 5 bases and J by 2 bases, with 15 bases between. The CDR3 is made up of 15 amino acids. At least ten counts were recorded for this clonotype. Through Arm-PCR of CDR3 regions and iRepertoire HTBI primers, TCR beta libraries were built. TCRdb called the multiplex PCR reads again in MiXCR, with one record for every CDR3 protein. The sample yields roughly 560,000 distinct CDR3 sequences, around 13% seen once. The sample was also linked to a second study, of T cells in Graves' hyperthyroidism and ophthalmopathy. Per that study: In making diagnoses, clinical symptoms, serum thyroxine and TRAb, thyroid ultrasound and orbital computed tomography were all used.

The chain recombines TRBV11-2 with TRBJ2-5, with D possibly TRBD1 on 6 matching bases. The origin of this receptor is a woman in her 30s with Graves disease. The sequences come from peripheral blood mononuclear cells (PBMCs), collected at new diagnosis, from a patient treated with antithyroid drugs. The CDR3 sequence is CASSAILGQQETQYF. CDR3 nucleotides: TGTGCCAGCAGCGCGATCCTAGGACAGCAAGAGACCCAGTACTTC.